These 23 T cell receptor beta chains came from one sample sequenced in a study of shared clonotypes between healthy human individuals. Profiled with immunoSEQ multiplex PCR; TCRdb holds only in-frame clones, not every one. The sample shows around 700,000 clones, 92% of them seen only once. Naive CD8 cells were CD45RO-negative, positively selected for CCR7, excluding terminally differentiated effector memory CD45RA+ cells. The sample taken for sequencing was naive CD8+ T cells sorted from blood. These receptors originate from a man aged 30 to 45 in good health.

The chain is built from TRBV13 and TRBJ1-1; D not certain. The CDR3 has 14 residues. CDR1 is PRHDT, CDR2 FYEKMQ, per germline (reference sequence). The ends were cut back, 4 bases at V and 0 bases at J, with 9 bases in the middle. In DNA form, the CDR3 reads TGTGCCAGCAGCTACCAAGTAATGAACACTGAAGCTTTCTTT. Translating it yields CASSYQVMNTEAFF. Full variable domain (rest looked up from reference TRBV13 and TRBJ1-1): AAGVIQSPRHLIKEKRETATLKCYPIPRHDTVYWYQQGPGQDPQFLISFYEKMQSDKGSIPDRFSAQQFSDYHSELNMSSLELGDSALYFCASSYQVMNTEAFFGQGTRLTVV.

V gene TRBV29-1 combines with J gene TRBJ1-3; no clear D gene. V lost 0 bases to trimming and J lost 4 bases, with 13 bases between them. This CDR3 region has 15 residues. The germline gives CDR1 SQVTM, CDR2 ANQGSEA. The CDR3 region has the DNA TGCAGCGTTGAAGATCCGAAGGACGGAGGAAACACCATATATTTT. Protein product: CSVEDPKDGGNTIYF.

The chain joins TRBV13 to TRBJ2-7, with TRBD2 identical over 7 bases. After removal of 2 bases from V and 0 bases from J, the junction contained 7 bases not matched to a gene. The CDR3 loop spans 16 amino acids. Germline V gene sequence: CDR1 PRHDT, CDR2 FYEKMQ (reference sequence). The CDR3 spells CASSLSRWGGSYEQYF. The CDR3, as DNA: TGTGCCAGCAGCTTAAGTCGATGGGGGGGCTCCTACGAGCAGTACTTC.

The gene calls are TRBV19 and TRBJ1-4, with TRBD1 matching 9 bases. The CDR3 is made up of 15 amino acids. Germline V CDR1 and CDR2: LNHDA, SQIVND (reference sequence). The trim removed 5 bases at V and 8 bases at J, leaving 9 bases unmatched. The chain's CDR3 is CASSSRGQGREKLFF. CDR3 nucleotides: TGTGCCAGTAGTTCCAGGGGACAGGGTCGAGAAAAACTGTTTTTT. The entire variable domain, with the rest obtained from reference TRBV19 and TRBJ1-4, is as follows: DGGITQSPKYLFRKEGQNVTLSCEQNLNHDAMYWYRQDPGQGLRLIYYSQIVNDFQKGDIAEGYSVSREKKESFPLTVTSAQKNPTAFYLCASSSRGQGREKLFFGSGTQLSVL.

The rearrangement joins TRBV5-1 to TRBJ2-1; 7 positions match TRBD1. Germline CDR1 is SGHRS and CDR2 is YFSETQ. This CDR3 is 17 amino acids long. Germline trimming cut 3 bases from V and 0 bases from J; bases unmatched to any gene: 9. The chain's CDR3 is CASSYIRTGSSYNEQFF. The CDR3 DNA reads TGCGCCAGCAGCTACATAAGGACAGGAAGCTCCTACAATGAGCAGTTCTTC.

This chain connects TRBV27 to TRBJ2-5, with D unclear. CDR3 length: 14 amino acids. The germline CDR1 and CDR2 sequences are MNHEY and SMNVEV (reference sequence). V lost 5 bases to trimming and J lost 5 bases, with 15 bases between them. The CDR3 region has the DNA TGTGCCAGCAGTCCCCTGTCCAATTCGGAGACCCAGTACTTC. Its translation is CASSPLSNSETQYF.

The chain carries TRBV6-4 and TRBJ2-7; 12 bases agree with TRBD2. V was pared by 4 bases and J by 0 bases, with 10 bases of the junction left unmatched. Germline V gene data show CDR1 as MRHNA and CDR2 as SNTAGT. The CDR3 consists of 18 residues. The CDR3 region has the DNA TGTGCCAGCAGTGCACCGGGGACTAGCGGGCCTCCCTCCTACGAGCAGTACTTC. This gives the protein CASSAPGTSGPPSYEQYF.

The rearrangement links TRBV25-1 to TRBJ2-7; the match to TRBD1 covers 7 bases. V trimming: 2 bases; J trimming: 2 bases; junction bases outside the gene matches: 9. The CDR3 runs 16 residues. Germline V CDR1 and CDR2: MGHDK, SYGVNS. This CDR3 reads CASSETATGLTYEQYF. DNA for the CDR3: TGTGCCAGCAGTGAAACCGCGACAGGGTTAACCTACGAGCAGTACTTC.

CDR3 residues: CASTYGGSDGYTF. The CDR3 DNA follows: TGTGCCAGTACCTATGGGGGGTCGGATGGCTACACCTTC. The chain combines TRBV19 with TRBJ1-2; D perhaps matches TRBD1 (5 bases). V lost 7 bases and J 6 bases, leaving 15 bases between the germline ends. This CDR3 region has 13 residues. Germline V gene sequence: CDR1 LNHDA, CDR2 SQIVND (reference sequence).

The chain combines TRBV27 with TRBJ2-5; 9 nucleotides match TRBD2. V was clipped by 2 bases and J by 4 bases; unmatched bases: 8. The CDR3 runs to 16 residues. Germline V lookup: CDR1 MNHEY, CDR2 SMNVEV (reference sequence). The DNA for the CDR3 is TGTGCCAGCAGTTTAGGGATTAGCGGGAGACTAGAGACCCAGTACTTC. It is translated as CASSLGISGRLETQYF.

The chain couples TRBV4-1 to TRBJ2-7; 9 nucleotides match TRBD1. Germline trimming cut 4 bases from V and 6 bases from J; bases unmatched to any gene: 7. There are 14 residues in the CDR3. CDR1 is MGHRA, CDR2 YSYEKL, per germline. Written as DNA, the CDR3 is TGCGCCAGCAGCCCTAGGGGGACAGGGCTCGAGCAGTACTTC. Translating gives CASSPRGTGLEQYF.

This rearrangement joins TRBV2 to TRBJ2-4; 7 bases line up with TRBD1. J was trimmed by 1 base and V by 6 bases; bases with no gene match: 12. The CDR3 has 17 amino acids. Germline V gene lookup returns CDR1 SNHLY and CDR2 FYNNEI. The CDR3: CASRLTGPSIAKNIQYF. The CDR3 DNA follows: TGTGCCAGCAGGCTGACAGGGCCCAGCATTGCCAAAAACATTCAGTACTTC.

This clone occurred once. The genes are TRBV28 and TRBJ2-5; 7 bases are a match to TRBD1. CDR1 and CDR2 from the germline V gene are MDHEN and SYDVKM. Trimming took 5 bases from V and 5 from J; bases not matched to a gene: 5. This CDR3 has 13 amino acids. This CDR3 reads CASSEDRVETQYF. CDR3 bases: TGTGCCAGCAGTGAAGACAGGGTTGAGACCCAGTACTTC.

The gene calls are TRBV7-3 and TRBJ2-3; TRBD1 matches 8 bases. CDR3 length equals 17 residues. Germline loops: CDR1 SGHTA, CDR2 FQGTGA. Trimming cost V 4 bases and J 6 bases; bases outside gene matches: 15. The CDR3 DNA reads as TGTGCCAGCAGCTCCGCAGGGGGCTTGCACGTTGGGGATACGCAGTATTTT. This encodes CASSSAGGLHVGDTQYF.

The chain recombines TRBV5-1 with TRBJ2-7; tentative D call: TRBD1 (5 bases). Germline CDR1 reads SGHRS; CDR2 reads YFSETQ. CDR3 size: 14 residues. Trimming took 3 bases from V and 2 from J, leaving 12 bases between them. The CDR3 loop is CASSWLDSTYEQYF. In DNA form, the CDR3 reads TGCGCCAGCAGCTGGTTAGACAGTACCTACGAGCAGTACTTC.

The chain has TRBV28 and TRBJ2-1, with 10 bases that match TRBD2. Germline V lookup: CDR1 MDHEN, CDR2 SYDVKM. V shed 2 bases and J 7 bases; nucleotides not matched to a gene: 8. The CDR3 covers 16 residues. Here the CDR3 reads CASSLSGLGLANEQFF. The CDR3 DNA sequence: TGTGCCAGCAGTTTAAGCGGATTGGGACTAGCGAATGAGCAGTTCTTC.

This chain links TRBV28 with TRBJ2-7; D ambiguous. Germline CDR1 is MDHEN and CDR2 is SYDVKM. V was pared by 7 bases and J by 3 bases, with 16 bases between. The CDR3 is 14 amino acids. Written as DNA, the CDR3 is TGTGCCAGCATGGCGGAAGGGTCTCGCTACGAGCAGTACTTC. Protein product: CASMAEGSRYEQYF.

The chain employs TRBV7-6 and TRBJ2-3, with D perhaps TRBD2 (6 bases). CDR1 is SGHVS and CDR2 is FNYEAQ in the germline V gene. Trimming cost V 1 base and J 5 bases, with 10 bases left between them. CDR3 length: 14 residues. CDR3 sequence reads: CASSLGGTLDTQYF. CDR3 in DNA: TGTGCCAGCAGCTTAGGGGGGACTTTAGATACGCAGTATTTT.

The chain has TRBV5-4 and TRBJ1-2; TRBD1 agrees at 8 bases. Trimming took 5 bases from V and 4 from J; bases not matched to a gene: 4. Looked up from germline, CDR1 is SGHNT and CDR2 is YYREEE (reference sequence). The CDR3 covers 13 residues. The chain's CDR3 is CASRDREAYGYTF. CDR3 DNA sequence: TGTGCCAGCAGGGACAGGGAGGCCTATGGCTACACCTTC.

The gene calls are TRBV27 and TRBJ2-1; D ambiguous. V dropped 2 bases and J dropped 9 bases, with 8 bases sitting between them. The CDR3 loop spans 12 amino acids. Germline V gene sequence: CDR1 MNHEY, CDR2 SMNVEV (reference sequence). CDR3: CASSLILGEQFF. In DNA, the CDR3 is TGTGCCAGCAGTTTAATTCTTGGTGAGCAGTTCTTC.

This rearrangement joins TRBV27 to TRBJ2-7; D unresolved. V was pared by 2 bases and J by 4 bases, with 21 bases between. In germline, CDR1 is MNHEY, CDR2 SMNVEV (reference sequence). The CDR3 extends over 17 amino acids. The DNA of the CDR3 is TGTGCCAGCAGTTTACAGATCCCAGAAGCGACCCAATACGAGCAGTACTTC. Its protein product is CASSLQIPEATQYEQYF.

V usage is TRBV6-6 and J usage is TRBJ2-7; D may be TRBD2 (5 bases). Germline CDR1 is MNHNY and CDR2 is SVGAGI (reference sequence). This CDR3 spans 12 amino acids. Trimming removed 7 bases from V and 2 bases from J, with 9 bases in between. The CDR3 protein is CASKDWAYEQYF. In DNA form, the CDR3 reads TGTGCCAGCAAGGACTGGGCCTACGAGCAGTACTTC.

The CDR3 DNA follows: TGTGCCAGCAGCACCTGGGGTCCGACTTCCGATGAGCAGTTCTTC. It codes for CASSTWGPTSDEQFF. V usage is TRBV11-3 and J usage is TRBJ2-1; D gene uncertain. Trimming cost V 5 bases and J 8 bases, with 19 bases left between them. Germline V lookup: CDR1 SGHNT, CDR2 YENEEA. The CDR3 sequence is 15 residues long.